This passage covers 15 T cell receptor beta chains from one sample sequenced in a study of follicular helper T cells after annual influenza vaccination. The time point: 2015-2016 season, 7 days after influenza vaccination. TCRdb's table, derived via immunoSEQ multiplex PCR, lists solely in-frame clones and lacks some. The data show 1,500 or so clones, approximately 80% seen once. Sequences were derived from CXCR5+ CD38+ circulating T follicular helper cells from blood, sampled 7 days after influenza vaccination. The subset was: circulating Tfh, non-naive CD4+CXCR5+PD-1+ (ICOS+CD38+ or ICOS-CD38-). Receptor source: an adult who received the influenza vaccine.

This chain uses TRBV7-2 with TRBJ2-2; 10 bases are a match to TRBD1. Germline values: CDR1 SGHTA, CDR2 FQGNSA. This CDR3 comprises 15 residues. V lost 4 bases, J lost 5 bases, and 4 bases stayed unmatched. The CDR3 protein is CASSWDRGLTGELFF. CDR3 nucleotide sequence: TGTGCCAGCAGCTGGGACAGGGGATTAACCGGGGAGCTGTTTTTT.

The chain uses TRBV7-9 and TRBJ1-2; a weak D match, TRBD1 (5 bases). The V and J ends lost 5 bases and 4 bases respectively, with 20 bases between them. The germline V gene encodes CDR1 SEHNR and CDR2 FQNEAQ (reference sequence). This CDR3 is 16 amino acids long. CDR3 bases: TGTGCCAGCAGCCATGATGGGGGGAGGTGGCCCTATGGCTACACCTTC. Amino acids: CASSHDGGRWPYGYTF. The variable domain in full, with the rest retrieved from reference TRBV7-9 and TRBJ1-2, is DTGVSQNPRHKITKRGQNVTFRCDPISEHNRLYWYRQTLGQGPEFLTYFQNEAQLEKSRLLSDRFSAERPKGSFSTLEIQRTEQGDSAMYLCASSHDGGRWPYGYTFGSGTRLTVV.

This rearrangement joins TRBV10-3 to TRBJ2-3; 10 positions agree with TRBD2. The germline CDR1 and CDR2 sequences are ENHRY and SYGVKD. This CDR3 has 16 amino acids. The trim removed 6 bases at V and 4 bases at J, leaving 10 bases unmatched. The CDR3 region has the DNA TGTGCCATCAGGCAACCTAGCGGGAGAAGGGCAGATACGCAGTATTTT. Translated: CAIRQPSGRRADTQYF.

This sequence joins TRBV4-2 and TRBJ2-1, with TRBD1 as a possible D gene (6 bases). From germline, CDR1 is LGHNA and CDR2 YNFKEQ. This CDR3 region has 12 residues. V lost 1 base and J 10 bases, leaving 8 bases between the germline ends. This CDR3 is CASSQVRGEQFF. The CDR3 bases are TGTGCCAGCAGCCAAGTAAGGGGGGAGCAGTTCTTC.

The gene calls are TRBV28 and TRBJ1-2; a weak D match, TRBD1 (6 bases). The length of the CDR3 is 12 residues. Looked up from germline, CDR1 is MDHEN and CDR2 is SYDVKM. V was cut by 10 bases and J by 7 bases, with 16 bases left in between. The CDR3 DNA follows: TGTGCCACTCGGGCAGGGGTCGGTGGCTACACCTTC. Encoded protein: CATRAGVGGYTF.

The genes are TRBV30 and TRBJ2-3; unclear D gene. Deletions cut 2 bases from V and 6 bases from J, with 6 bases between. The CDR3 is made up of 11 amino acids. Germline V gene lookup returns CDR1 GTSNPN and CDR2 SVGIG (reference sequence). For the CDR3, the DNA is TGTGCCTGGAGTTTATCGGATACGCAGTATTTT. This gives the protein CAWSLSDTQYF. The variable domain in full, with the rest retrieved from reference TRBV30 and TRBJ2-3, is SQTIHQWPATLVQPVGSPLSLECTVEGTSNPNLYWYRQAAGRGLQLLFYSVGIGQISSEVPQNLSASRPQDRQFILSSKKLLLSDSGFYLCAWSLSDTQYFGPGTRLTVL.

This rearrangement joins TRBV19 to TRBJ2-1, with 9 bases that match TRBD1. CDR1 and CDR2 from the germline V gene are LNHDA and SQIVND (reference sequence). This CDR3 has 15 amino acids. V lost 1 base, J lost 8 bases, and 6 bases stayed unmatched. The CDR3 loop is CASSIVGDRAYEQFF. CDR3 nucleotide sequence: TGTGCCAGTAGTATAGTCGGGGACAGGGCTTATGAGCAGTTCTTC.

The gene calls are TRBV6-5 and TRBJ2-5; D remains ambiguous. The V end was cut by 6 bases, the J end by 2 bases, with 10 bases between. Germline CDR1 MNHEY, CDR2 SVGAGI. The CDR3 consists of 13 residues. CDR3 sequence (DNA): TGTGCCAGCAGCTCACACACACAAGAGACCCAGTACTTC. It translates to CASSSHTQETQYF.

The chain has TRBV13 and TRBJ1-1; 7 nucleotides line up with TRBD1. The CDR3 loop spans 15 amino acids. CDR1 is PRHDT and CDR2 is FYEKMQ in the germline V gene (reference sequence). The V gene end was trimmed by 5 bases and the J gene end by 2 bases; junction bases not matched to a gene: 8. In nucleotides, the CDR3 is TGTGCCAGCAGCGGGCCAACAGGGGAAAACACTGAAGCTTTCTTT. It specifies CASSGPTGENTEAFF.

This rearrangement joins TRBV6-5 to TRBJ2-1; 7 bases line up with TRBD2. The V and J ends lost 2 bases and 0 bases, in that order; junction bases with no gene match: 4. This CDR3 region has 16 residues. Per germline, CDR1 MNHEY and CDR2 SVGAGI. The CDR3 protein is CASSYGGGFSYNEQFF. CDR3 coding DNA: TGTGCCAGCAGTTACGGGGGGGGTTTCTCCTACAATGAGCAGTTCTTC.

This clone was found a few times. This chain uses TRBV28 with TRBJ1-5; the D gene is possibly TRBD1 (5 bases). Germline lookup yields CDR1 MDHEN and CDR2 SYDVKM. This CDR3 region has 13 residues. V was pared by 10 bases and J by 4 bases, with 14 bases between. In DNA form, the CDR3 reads TGTGCCACCGTTAGACAGTTAAATCAGCCCCAGCATTTT. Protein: CATVRQLNQPQHF.

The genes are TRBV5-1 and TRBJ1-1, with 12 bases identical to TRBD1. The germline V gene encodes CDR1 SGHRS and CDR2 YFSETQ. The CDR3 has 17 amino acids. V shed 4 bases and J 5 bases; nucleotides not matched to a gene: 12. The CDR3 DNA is TGCGCCAGCAGCCCGAGGGGACAGGGGGCTTTGGATACTGAAGCTTTCTTT. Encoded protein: CASSPRGQGALDTEAFF.

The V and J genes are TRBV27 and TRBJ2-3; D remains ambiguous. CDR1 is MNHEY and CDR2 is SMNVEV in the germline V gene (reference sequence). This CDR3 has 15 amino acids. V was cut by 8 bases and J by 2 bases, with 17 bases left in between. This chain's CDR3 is CASALAGDHTDTQYF. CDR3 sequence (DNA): TGTGCCAGCGCCTTAGCTGGAGATCACACAGATACGCAGTATTTT.

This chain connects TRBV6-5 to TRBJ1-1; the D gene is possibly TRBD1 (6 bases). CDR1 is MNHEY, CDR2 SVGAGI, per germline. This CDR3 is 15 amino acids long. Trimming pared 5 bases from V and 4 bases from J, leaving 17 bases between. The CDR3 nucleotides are TGTGCCAGCAGTCGGGGGGGGCGAGGGGGCACTGAAGCTTTCTTT. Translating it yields CASSRGGRGGTEAFF.

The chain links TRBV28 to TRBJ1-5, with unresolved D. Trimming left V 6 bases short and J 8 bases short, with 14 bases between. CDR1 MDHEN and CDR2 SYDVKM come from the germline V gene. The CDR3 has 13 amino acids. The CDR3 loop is CASRFLYQEPQHF. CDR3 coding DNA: TGTGCCAGCAGGTTTTTATATCAGGAGCCCCAGCATTTT.